The 19 T cell receptor beta chains given below trace back to one sample, sequenced in a study of blood T cell repertoires in COVID-19. Sequencing was performed with immunoSEQ multiplex PCR; in TCRdb, only in-frame clones are kept and a portion is missing. The data contain 200,000 to 300,000 clones, around 83% of them singletons. The sample was peripheral blood. The receptors were gathered from a man in his forties who had recovered from COVID-19.

The table lists this clone with a few counts. This chain joins TRBV2 and TRBJ1-1, with a possible D match to TRBD1 (6 bases). Trimming cost V 6 bases and J 2 bases, with 10 bases left between them. In germline, CDR1 is SNHLY, CDR2 FYNNEI. The CDR3 totals 13 residues. Here the CDR3 DNA reads TGTGCCAGCAGGTTACAGGGAAACACTGAAGCTTTCTTT. It encodes CASRLQGNTEAFF.

The chain joins TRBV7-2 to TRBJ2-7; D might be TRBD1 (6 bases). Trimming stripped 5 bases from V and 6 bases from J, with 11 bases between. The CDR3 covers 12 residues. Germline loops: CDR1 SGHTA, CDR2 FQGNSA. The CDR3: CASSLPTGEQYF. CDR3 coding DNA: TGTGCCAGCAGCCTACCGACAGGCGAGCAGTACTTC.

This clone was observed a single time. The CDR3 sequence: CASSLRSGLAHEQFF. CDR3 coding DNA: TGTGCCAGCAGCCTTCGATCGGGACTAGCGCATGAGCAGTTCTTC. This chain joins TRBV7-2 and TRBJ2-1, with TRBD2 identical over 10 bases. The CDR3 covers 15 residues. CDR1 is SGHTA and CDR2 is FQGNSA in the germline V gene. J was trimmed by 8 bases and V by 5 bases; bases with no gene match: 9.

This chain uses TRBV12-3 or TRBV12-4 with TRBJ2-1; the match to TRBD2 covers 10 bases. Trimming removed 5 bases from V and 11 bases from J; junction bases left unmatched: 6. CDR3 length equals 13 residues. This chain's CDR3 is CASSPRTSGKQFF. CDR3 DNA sequence: TGTGCCAGCAGTCCCAGGACTAGCGGAAAGCAGTTCTTC.

The chain is built from TRBV4-3 and TRBJ2-7, with a possible D match to TRBD1 (5 bases). Between the trimmed V and J ends, which lost 1 base and 1 base, there was a span of 14 bases. Germline assignment: CDR1 LGHNA and CDR2 YSLEER. CDR3 length: 16 amino acids. The CDR3 bases are TGCGCCAGCAGCCAAGTTATAGGGGTTGGTTCCTACGAGCAGTACTTC. Encoded protein: CASSQVIGVGSYEQYF.

The V gene is TRBV3-1 (or the pseudogene TRBV3-2), the J gene TRBJ2-1, with 14 bases aligning to TRBD2. V lost 8 bases and J lost 9; bases outside the gene matches: 12. The germline CDR1 and CDR2 sequences are LGHDT and YNNKEL (reference sequence). The CDR3 length is 16 residues. The chain's CDR3 is CASARMGTSGGGEQFF. CDR3 DNA sequence: TGTGCCAGCGCCCGGATGGGGACTAGCGGGGGAGGTGAGCAGTTCTTC.

The chain recombines TRBV11-2 with TRBJ2-3, with a weak D call TRBD2 (6 bases). Germline CDR1 reads SGHAT; CDR2 reads FQNNGV. Trimming cost V 1 base and J 6 bases, with 14 bases left between them. The CDR3 loop spans 15 amino acids. CDR3 coding DNA: TGTGCCAGCAGCTTAGGGCGAGGGAGGTGGGATACGCAGTATTTT. Its protein is CASSLGRGRWDTQYF.

V gene TRBV18 combines with J gene TRBJ2-5, with no clear D. The CDR3 loop spans 12 amino acids. Trimming took 4 bases from V and 0 from J, leaving 3 bases between them. Germline-derived CDR1 and CDR2 are KGHSH and LQKENI. The CDR3 coding sequence is TGTGCCAGCTCACGAGACCAAGAGACCCAGTACTTC. It encodes CASSRDQETQYF.

This clone was found once. The rearrangement joins TRBV21-1 to TRBJ1-3; the listed D gene, TRBD1, was not tested against the DNA. TRBV21-1 counts as a pseudogene. The CDR3 extends over 18 amino acids. In DNA, the CDR3 is TGTGCCAGCATTTCCGATCCCGAGGAGGGGGCTTCTGGAAACACCATATATTTT. This sequence encodes CASISDPEEGASGNTIYF.

V is TRBV7-9 and J is TRBJ2-5; tentatively, D is TRBD2 (7 bases). The CDR3 contains 19 residues. The germline CDR1 and CDR2 sequences are SEHNR and FQNEAQ (reference sequence). The V gene lost 3 bases and the J gene lost 5 bases, with 28 bases spanning the gap. The CDR3 nucleotides are TGTGCCAGCAGCTTCATAGCCAGATCTCCGGGGGGCGCAGGGGAGACCCAGTACTTC. Its translation: CASSFIARSPGGAGETQYF. Variable domain in full (rest from reference TRBV7-9 and TRBJ2-5): DTGVSQNPRHKITKRGQNVTFRCDPISEHNRLYWYRQTLGQGPEFLTYFQNEAQLEKSRLLSDRFSAERPKGSFSTLEIQRTEQGDSAMYLCASSFIARSPGGAGETQYFGPGTRLLVL.

This chain uses TRBV29-1 with TRBJ1-2; D is undetermined. Trimming shortened V by 4 bases and J by 7 bases, and 10 bases separated the two germline ends. Per germline, CDR1 SQVTM and CDR2 ANQGSEA. The CDR3 has 11 amino acids. As DNA, the CDR3 is TGCAGCGTTGCCAAGTCAGGTGGCTACACCTTC. It specifies CSVAKSGGYTF.

The rearrangement links TRBV19 to TRBJ1-5, with TRBD1 matching over 7 bases. V lost 6 bases to trimming and J lost 3 bases; unmatched junction nucleotides: 5. The CDR3 loop spans 14 amino acids. CDR1 is LNHDA, CDR2 SQIVND, per germline (reference sequence). CDR3 nucleotide sequence: TGTGCCAGTAGAACCACAGGGGACAATCAGCCCCAGCATTTT. It encodes CASRTTGDNQPQHF.

The CDR3 reads CASSSAGTGAYEQYF. The CDR3 coding sequence is TGTGCCAGCAGCTCGGCCGGGACAGGGGCCTACGAGCAGTACTTC. The chain links TRBV13 to TRBJ2-7, with TRBD1 matching over 10 bases. The CDR3 is made up of 15 amino acids. Germline loops: CDR1 PRHDT, CDR2 FYEKMQ (reference sequence). The ends lost 4 bases at V and 2 bases at J; junction bases unmatched: 5.

V gene TRBV27 combines with J gene TRBJ1-1; the D is unclear. The CDR3 consists of 13 residues. V lost 8 bases, J lost 2 bases, and 12 bases lay in between. CDR1 and CDR2 (germline): MNHEY, SMNVEV (reference sequence). The CDR3 nucleotides are TGTGCCAGCTCCCCGGTGAGAAACACTGAAGCTTTCTTT. Translated, it gives CASSPVRNTEAFF.

The chain recombines TRBV11-2 with TRBJ2-1, with 9 bases fitting TRBD2. CDR3 length: 16 amino acids. Germline V CDR1 and CDR2: SGHAT, FQNNGV. The trim removed 5 bases at V and 1 base at J, leaving 6 bases unmatched. The CDR3: CASSIGTSPSYNEQFF. The CDR3 DNA follows: TGTGCCAGCAGCATAGGGACTAGCCCATCCTACAATGAGCAGTTCTTC.

The chain links TRBV15 to TRBJ2-3, with a weak D call TRBD1 (7 bases). The CDR3 loop spans 14 amino acids. Germline values: CDR1 LNHNV, CDR2 YYDKDF (reference sequence). Trimming removed 0 bases at V and 6 bases at J, with 10 bases between. CDR3 loop: CATSRDPGGDTQYF. CDR3 nucleotide sequence: TGTGCCACCAGCAGAGATCCAGGGGGGGATACGCAGTATTTT.

The chain recombines TRBV7-9 with TRBJ2-1; 10 nucleotides line up with TRBD2. CDR3 length: 15 amino acids. The V gene end was trimmed by 5 bases and the J gene end by 6 bases; junction bases not matched to a gene: 7. Germline values: CDR1 SEHNR, CDR2 FQNEAQ (reference sequence). In DNA, the CDR3 is TGTGCCAGCAGCCCTCGACTAGCGGGCGGCAATGAGCAGTTCTTC. It is translated as CASSPRLAGGNEQFF. The full variable domain, its missing parts supplied by reference TRBV7-9 and TRBJ2-1, is DTGVSQNPRHKITKRGQNVTFRCDPISEHNRLYWYRQTLGQGPEFLTYFQNEAQLEKSRLLSDRFSAERPKGSFSTLEIQRTEQGDSAMYLCASSPRLAGGNEQFFGPGTRLTVL.

V is TRBV5-1 and J is TRBJ1-1; D ambiguous. This CDR3 has 15 amino acids. V was clipped by 4 bases and J by 0 bases, with 13 bases between them. The germline V gene encodes CDR1 SGHRS and CDR2 YFSETQ. The CDR3 reads CASSPVPDLNTEAFF. The CDR3 nucleotides are TGCGCCAGCAGCCCGGTACCGGACTTGAACACTGAAGCTTTCTTT.

The chain joins TRBV5-1 to TRBJ2-5, with D tentatively TRBD2 (5 bases). V was shortened by 6 bases and J by 5 bases, with 20 bases between the two germline ends. The CDR3 length is 15 residues. Germline V gives CDR1 SGHRS, CDR2 YFSETQ. The CDR3, as DNA: TGCGCCAGCAAGGAGGATGCTCAGCGCTTCGAGACCCAGTACTTC. Translating it yields CASKEDAQRFETQYF.